This TCR beta chain derives from a study of tumor-infiltrating lymphocytes in primary liver carcinoma. This CDR3 is built from 14 residues. The junction had 7 bases not matched to a gene; V was cut back by 5 bases and J by 4 bases. Germline lookup yields CDR1 MNHEY and CDR2 SVGEGT. Total RNA (roughly 0.45 ug) served as template for TCR beta cDNA synthesis primed by a constant-region primer. Amplification in three nested multiplex PCR rounds with slightly modified ARM-PCR gave rise to TCR beta libraries. TRBV1-TRBV30 forward primers paired with a C-beta reverse primer drove the first two PCR rounds, about 10 cycles each. TCRdb reprocessed the multiplex PCR reads via MiXCR and lists one record per CDR3 protein. This table has 330,000 or so distinct CDR3 sequences, 65% appearing once. Unsorted whole blood supplied the blood RNA, and germline DNA was isolated too.

The gene calls are TRBV6-2 or TRBV6-3 and TRBJ2-7, with 8 bases fitting TRBD2. The source material was peripheral blood. The sequence came from a man aged 35 to 55 with primary liver carcinoma and hepatitis B virus infection. The CDR3 nucleotides read TGTGCCAGCAGTCCACCCCCGGGGGGGTACGAGCAGTACTTC. This translates into CASSPPPGGYEQYF.